The entry that follows covers one T cell receptor (beta chain) sequence. The entry originates in a study of blood T cell repertoires in COVID-19. The wider study: Samples representing acute and convalescent COVID-19 were sourced from the United States, Italy and Spain. Sample material is recorded as cDNA or gDNA derived from T cells, B-cell-depleted T cells, or PBMCs.

In the original analysis: It was from reference gene primer amplification that nucleated cell counts were estimated. Clones were sequenced by immunoSEQ multiplex PCR, and TCRdb holds only the in-frame ones, with some missing. D and trimming were read from the DNA, whereas the V and J calls and clone size are those reported in that table. Here the sample spans 50,000 to 65,000 clones, 89% being singletons. This CDR3 contains 14 residues. With V trimmed by 2 bases and J by 4 bases, 5 bases remained unmatched. The V gene's germline CDR1 is MNHEY and CDR2 SVGEGT. This clonotype was obtained from a man between 60 and 75 years old with active COVID-19. The sample taken for sequencing was peripheral blood. The rearrangement joins TRBV6-2 or TRBV6-3 to TRBJ2-7, with 7 bases aligning to TRBD1. CDR3 DNA sequence: TGTGCCAGCAGTTACCGATCAGGGGGATACGAGCAGTACTTC. This encodes CASSYRSGGYEQYF.